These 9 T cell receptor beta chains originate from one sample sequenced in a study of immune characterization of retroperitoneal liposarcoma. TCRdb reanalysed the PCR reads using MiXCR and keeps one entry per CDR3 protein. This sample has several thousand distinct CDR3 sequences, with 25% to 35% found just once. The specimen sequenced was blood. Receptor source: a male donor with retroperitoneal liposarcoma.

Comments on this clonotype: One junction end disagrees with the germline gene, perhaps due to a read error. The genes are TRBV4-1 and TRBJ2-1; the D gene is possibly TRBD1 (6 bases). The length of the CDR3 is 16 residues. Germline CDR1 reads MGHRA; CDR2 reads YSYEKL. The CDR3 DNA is TGTGCCAGCAGCCAACAGGACAGAAGCTCCTACAATGAGCAGTTCTTC. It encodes CASSQQDRSSYNEQFF.

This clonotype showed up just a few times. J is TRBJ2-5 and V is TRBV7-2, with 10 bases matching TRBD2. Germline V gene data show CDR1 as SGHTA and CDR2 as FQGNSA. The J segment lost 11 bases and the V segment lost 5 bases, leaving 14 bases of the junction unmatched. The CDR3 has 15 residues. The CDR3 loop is CASSLGLADYNEQYF. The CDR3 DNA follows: TGTGCCAGCAGCCTAGGACTAGCGGATTACAATGAGCAGTACTTC.

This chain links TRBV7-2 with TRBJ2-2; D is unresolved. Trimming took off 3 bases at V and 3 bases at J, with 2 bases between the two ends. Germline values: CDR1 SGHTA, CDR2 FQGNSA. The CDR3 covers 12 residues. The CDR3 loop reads CASSLDTGELFF. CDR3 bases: TGTGCCAGCAGCTTGGACACCGGGGAGCTGTTTTTT.

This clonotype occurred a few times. Here the CDR3 DNA reads TGTGCCAGCAGTGACACAGGGGGGACTAATGAAAAACTGTTTTTT. Its protein product is CASSDTGGTNEKLFF. This rearrangement joins TRBV6-1 to TRBJ1-4, with 8 bases aligning to TRBD1. The CDR3 spans 15 residues. Germline V CDR1 and CDR2: MNHNS, SASEGT. The ends lost 3 bases at V and 2 bases at J; junction bases unmatched: 2.

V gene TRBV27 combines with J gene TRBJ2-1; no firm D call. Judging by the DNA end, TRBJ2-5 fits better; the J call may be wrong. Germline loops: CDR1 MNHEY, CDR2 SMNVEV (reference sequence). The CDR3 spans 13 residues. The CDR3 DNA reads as TGTGCCAGCAGTCCCTACGCAGAAGAGACCCAGTACTTC. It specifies CASSPYAEETQYF.

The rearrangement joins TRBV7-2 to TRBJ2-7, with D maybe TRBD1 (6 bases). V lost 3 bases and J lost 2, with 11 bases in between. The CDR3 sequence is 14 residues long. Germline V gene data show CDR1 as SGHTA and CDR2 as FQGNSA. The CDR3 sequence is CASSFGQPTYEQYF. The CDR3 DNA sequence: TGTGCCAGCAGCTTTGGACAGCCAACCTACGAGCAGTACTTC.

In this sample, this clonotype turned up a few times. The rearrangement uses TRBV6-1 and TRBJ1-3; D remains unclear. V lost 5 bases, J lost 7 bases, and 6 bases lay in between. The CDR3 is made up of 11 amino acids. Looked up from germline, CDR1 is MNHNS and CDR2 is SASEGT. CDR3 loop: CASSRDNTIYF. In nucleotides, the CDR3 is TGTGCCAGCAGTCGGGATAACACCATATATTTT.

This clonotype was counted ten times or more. The CDR3 nucleotides read TGTGCCAGCAGCCTCGGGGGCGGCCTCGACAATGAGCAGTTCTTC. This sequence encodes CASSLGGGLDNEQFF. This sequence joins TRBV3-1 and TRBJ2-1; D possibly uses TRBD1 or TRBD2 (6 bases each). Germline-derived CDR1 and CDR2 are LGHDT and YNNKEL (reference sequence). Trimming took 4 bases from V and 5 from J, leaving 15 bases between them. The CDR3 spans 15 residues.

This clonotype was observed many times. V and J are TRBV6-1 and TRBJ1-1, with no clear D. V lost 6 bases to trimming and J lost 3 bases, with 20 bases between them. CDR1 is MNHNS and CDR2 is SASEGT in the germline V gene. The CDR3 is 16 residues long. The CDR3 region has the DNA TGTGCCAGCAGGCTCCATGAGGCTACTGGGGACACTGAAGCTTTCTTT. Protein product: CASRLHEATGDTEAFF.